Below, 6 T cell receptor beta chains from the same sample are listed, as sequenced in a study of human T cells and chemical hapten exposure. TCRdb processed the RACE reads anew with MiXCR; each CDR3 protein has one entry. The table includes about 84,000 distinct CDR3 sequences, 10% to 13% detected once. Indicated time point: patch test 3, about 24 weeks after DPC sensitization. Treatment indicated: therapeutic diphenylcyclopropenone sensitization with weekly scalp DPC. The starting material was whole blood, obtained in connection with sensitization to the hapten diphenylcyclopropenone (DPC). These receptors came from a woman aged 45-65 years with alopecia areata. Some clones in this sample may be carry-over from other donors' samples.

This clonotype showed up many times. The chain has TRBV12-3 or TRBV12-4 and TRBJ1-1, with a weak D call TRBD1 (5 bases). The CDR3 totals 15 residues. The V end was cut by 5 bases, the J end by 7 bases, with 20 bases between. The CDR3 DNA reads TGTGCCAGCAGTAAGGGACGGGGCAAAGGCTTTGAAGCTTTCTTT. Translated: CASSKGRGKGFEAFF.

This clonotype showed up many times. The chain has TRBV5-1 and TRBJ2-2, with a weak D call TRBD2 (5 bases). The CDR3 has 13 amino acids. Between the trimmed V and J ends, which lost 2 bases and 4 bases, there was a span of 6 bases. CDR1 SGHRS and CDR2 YFSETQ come from the germline V gene. This CDR3 reads CASSLGLTGELFF. CDR3 DNA sequence: TGCGCCAGCAGCTTAGGACTCACCGGGGAGCTGTTTTTT.

This clonotype was counted at least ten times. This chain links TRBV9 with TRBJ2-1; no clear D. From germline, CDR1 is SGDLS and CDR2 YYNGEE. The CDR3 is 11 amino acids. The V end was cut by 4 bases, the J end by 6 bases, with 5 bases between. The CDR3 nucleotides read TGTGCCAGCAGCTCTTCCAATGAGCAGTTCTTC. It yields the protein CASSSSNEQFF.

This clonotype showed up just a few times. The chain links TRBV24-1 to TRBJ2-3; 8 nucleotides align to TRBD2. Germline CDR1 reads KGHDR; CDR2 reads SFDVKD. This CDR3 is 16 amino acids long. With 3 bases clipped from V and 5 bases from J, the junction kept 9 bases outside the gene matches. CDR3 in amino acids: CATSDPTSGAVDTQYF. The CDR3 DNA is TGTGCCACCAGTGATCCTACTAGCGGTGCGGTAGATACGCAGTATTTT.

This clonotype has a count of ten or more. The chain joins TRBV7-2 to TRBJ1-3; 8 positions match TRBD1. The CDR3 totals 17 residues. Germline V gene sequence: CDR1 SGHTA, CDR2 FQGNSA. Trimming at V came to 1 base and at J to 4 bases, leaving 9 bases not matched to a gene. CDR3 sequence reads: CASSLVGQGAPGNTIYF. The CDR3 region has the DNA TGTGCCAGCAGCTTAGTAGGCCAGGGGGCGCCGGGAAACACCATATATTTT.

This clonotype showed up just a few times. The V and J genes are TRBV11-2 and TRBJ1-5; D not certain. The V and J ends lost 0 bases and 0 bases respectively, with 6 bases between them. The CDR3 loop spans 15 amino acids. Germline values: CDR1 SGHAT, CDR2 FQNNGV. In nucleotides, the CDR3 is TGTGCCAGCAGCTTAGAAGGTCGTAGCAATCAGCCCCAGCATTTT. Translated, it gives CASSLEGRSNQPQHF.